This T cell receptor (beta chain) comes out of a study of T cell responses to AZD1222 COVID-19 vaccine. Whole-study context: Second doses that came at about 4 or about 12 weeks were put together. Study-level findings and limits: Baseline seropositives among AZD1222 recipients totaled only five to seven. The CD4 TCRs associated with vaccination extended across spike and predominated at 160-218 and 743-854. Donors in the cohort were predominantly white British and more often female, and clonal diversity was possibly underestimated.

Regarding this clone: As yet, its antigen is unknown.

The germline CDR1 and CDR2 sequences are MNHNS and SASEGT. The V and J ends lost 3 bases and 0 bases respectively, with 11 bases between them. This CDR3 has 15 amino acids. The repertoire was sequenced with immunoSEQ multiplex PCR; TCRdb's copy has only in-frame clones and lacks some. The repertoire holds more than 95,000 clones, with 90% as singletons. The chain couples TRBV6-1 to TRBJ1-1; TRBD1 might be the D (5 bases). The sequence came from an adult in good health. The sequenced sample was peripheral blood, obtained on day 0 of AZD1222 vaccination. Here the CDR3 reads CASSEAGTMNTEAFF. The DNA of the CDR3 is TGTGCCAGCAGTGAGGCAGGGACCATGAACACTGAAGCTTTCTTT.